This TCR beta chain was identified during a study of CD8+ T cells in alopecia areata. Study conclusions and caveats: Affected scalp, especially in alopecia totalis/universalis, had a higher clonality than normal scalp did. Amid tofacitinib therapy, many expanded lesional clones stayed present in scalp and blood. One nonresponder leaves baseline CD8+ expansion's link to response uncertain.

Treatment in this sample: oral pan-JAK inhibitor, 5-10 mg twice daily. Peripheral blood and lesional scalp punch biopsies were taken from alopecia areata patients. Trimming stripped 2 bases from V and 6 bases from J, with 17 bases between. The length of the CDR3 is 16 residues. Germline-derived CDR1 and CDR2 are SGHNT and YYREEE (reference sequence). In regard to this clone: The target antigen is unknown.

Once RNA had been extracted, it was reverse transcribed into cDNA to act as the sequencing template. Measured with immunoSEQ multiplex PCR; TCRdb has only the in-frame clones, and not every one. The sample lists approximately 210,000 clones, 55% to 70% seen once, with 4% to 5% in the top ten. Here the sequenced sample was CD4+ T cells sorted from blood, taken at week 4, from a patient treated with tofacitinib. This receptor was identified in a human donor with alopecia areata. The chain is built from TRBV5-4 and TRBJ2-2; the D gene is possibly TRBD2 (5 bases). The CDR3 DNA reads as TGTGCCAGCAGCTTAGTAGCGACCAACGGGGCCGGGGAGCTGTTTTTT. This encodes CASSLVATNGAGELFF.